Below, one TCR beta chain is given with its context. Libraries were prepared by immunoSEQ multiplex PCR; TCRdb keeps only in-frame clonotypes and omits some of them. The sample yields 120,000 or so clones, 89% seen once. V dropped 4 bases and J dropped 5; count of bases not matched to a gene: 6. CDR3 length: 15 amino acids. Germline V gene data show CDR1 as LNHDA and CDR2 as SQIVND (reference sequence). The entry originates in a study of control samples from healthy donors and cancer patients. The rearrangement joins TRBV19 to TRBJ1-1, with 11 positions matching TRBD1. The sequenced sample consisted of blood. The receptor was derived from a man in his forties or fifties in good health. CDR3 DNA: TGTGCCAGTAGTAGTGGGGACAGGGGGTTTACTGAAGCTTTCTTT. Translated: CASSSGDRGFTEAFF.